One and the same sample provided the 26 T cell receptor beta chains below, sequenced in a study of T-cell reconstitution after alpha-beta-depleted transplantation in children. Unique molecular identifiers were incorporated when the TCRbeta library was constructed. MiXCR, run by TCRdb on the PCR reads, gives a single entry per CDR3 protein. The sample shows 900,000 or so distinct CDR3 sequences, around 17% of them seen only once. Sequenced material: PBMCs, mostly from graft donor cells, taken 360 days after TCRalphabeta/CD19-depleted stem cell transplant. These receptors were collected from a male patient younger than 18 who had a stem cell transplant for acute lymphoblastic leukemia, so the T cells may come from the graft donor.

The gene calls are TRBV7-9 and TRBJ2-4; D is perhaps TRBD1 or TRBD2 (5 bases each). Per germline, CDR1 SEHNR and CDR2 FQNEAQ (reference sequence). Trimming took 3 bases from V and 0 from J, leaving 12 bases between them. The CDR3 covers 16 residues. This CDR3 is CASSLGTPLAKNIQYF. Written as DNA, the CDR3 is TGTGCCAGCAGCTTGGGGACGCCTCTAGCCAAAAACATTCAGTACTTC.

In this sample, this clonotype turned up many times. The CDR3 loop is CASSLSPSGNLRTDTQYF. The CDR3 DNA reads as TGCGCCAGCAGCTTGTCGCCTAGCGGGAACCTGCGCACAGATACGCAGTATTTT. The rearrangement joins TRBV5-1 to TRBJ2-3, with TRBD2 identical over 9 bases. The ends lost 1 base at V and 1 base at J; junction bases unmatched: 10. The CDR3 sequence is 18 residues long. Germline-derived CDR1 and CDR2 are SGHRS and YFSETQ.

This clonotype was detected a few times. The rearrangement joins TRBV9 to TRBJ2-1; 8 bases line up with TRBD2. The V segment lost 1 base and the J segment 2 bases; nucleotides outside the gene matches: 2. The germline gives CDR1 SGDLS, CDR2 YYNGEE. The CDR3 is 15 residues long. CDR3: CASSVTGGTYNEQFF. DNA of the CDR3: TGTGCCAGCAGCGTAACGGGGGGGACCTACAATGAGCAGTTCTTC.

The chain uses TRBV9 and TRBJ1-1, with no clear D. CDR1 is SGDLS, CDR2 YYNGEE, per germline. The ends were cut back, 0 bases at V and 5 bases at J, with 8 bases in the middle. This CDR3 contains 13 residues. CDR3 region: CASSVVRGTEAFF. CDR3 nucleotide sequence: TGTGCCAGCAGCGTAGTCCGGGGAACTGAAGCTTTCTTT.

This sequence joins TRBV18 and TRBJ2-7, with 8 bases aligning to TRBD2. Germline V CDR1 and CDR2: KGHSH, LQKENI. V dropped 0 bases and J dropped 2; count of bases not matched to a gene: 9. The CDR3 is made up of 17 amino acids. CDR3: CASSPPGRLAGPYEQYF. CDR3 in DNA: TGTGCCAGCTCACCACCGGGACGCCTAGCGGGCCCCTACGAGCAGTACTTC.

This clonotype was counted only a few times. The chain uses TRBV5-6 and TRBJ2-2, with 8 nucleotides matching TRBD2. This CDR3 region has 17 residues. In germline, CDR1 is SGHDT, CDR2 YYEEEE. The trim removed 6 bases at V and 2 bases at J, leaving 12 bases unmatched. The CDR3 DNA reads TGTGCCAGCAACGAACTAGGACTAGCATCAAACACCGGGGAGCTGTTTTTT. Translation: CASNELGLASNTGELFF.

This clonotype was recorded at least ten times. The V gene is TRBV3-1, the J gene TRBJ2-5, with no clear D. The CDR3 is 13 residues long. Germline CDR1 LGHDT, CDR2 YNNKEL (reference sequence). Trimming cost V 3 bases and J 5 bases, with 10 bases left between them. CDR3 sequence reads: CASSHSITETQYF. CDR3 nucleotides: TGTGCCAGCAGCCACTCGATTACGGAGACCCAGTACTTC.

This clonotype was counted many times. The rearrangement links TRBV4-1 to TRBJ2-7; unclear D gene. There are 15 residues in the CDR3. Between the trimmed V and J ends, which lost 2 bases and 4 bases, there was a span of 15 bases. Germline V gives CDR1 MGHRA, CDR2 YSYEKL. This CDR3 reads CASSQWRTVSYEQYF. For the CDR3, the DNA is TGCGCCAGCAGCCAATGGAGAACAGTTTCATACGAGCAGTACTTC.

The gene calls are TRBV4-1 and TRBJ2-5, with D possibly matching TRBD2 (5 bases). Per germline, CDR1 MGHRA and CDR2 YSYEKL. Deletions cut 1 base from V and 4 bases from J, with 19 bases between. This CDR3 has 17 residues. The CDR3 spells CASSQGFRELEGETQYF. The DNA of the CDR3 is TGCGCCAGCAGCCAAGGTTTCCGGGAATTGGAAGGAGAGACCCAGTACTTC.

This clonotype was recorded many times. The chain joins TRBV3-1 to TRBJ2-1, with TRBD1 identical over 8 bases. Trimming at V came to 4 bases and at J to 2 bases, leaving 4 bases not matched to a gene. The germline V gene has CDR1 LGHDT and CDR2 YNNKEL (reference sequence). This CDR3 spans 15 amino acids. CDR3 in DNA: TGTGCCAGCAGCCTTCCGGGACAGGCCTACAATGAGCAGTTCTTC. It is translated as CASSLPGQAYNEQFF.

The V call is TRBV5-6, the J call TRBJ2-7, with D hard to call. V lost 0 bases, J lost 5 bases, and 6 bases lay in between. The CDR3 covers 12 residues. CDR1 is SGHDT, CDR2 YYEEEE, per germline. The CDR3 DNA reads TGTGCCAGCAGCTTGGGAGTGGACGAGCAGTACTTC. It codes for CASSLGVDEQYF.

As regards this clonotype: A junction end diverges from the germline sequence, so it may reflect a read error. The chain uses TRBV5-6 and TRBJ2-7; the D is unclear. This CDR3 has 12 residues. Germline lookup yields CDR1 SGHDT and CDR2 YYEEEE. CDR3 bases: TGTGCCAGCAGCTTTTGGCCAGCCATGGGCGTCTTC. Its protein is CASSFWPAMGVF.

This clonotype turned up a few times. The chain is built from TRBV11-2 and TRBJ2-3; tentative D call: TRBD1 (5 bases). The CDR3 is made up of 17 amino acids. Germline V gene lookup returns CDR1 SGHAT and CDR2 FQNNGV. V was trimmed by 3 bases and J by 1 base, leaving 17 bases between them. Written as DNA, the CDR3 is TGTGCCAGCAGCTTCGGACCACTACTGGGGCGCACAGATACGCAGTATTTT. Translation: CASSFGPLLGRTDTQYF. The complete variable domain, with remaining parts taken from reference TRBV11-2 and TRBJ2-3, reads EAGVAQSPRYKIIEKRQSVAFWCNPISGHATLYWYQQILGQGPKLLIQFQNNGVVDDSQLPKDRFSAERLKGVDSTLKIQPAKLEDSAVYLCASSFGPLLGRTDTQYFGPGTRLTVL.

The genes are TRBV28 and TRBJ2-7; 8 bases map to TRBD1. The CDR3 is 16 residues long. Trimming at V came to 7 bases and at J to 2 bases, leaving 13 bases not matched to a gene. Germline V gene sequence: CDR1 MDHEN, CDR2 SYDVKM. Written as DNA, the CDR3 is TGTGCCAGCAATTCACCCACAGGGGGTTCTACCTACGAGCAGTACTTC. Translated: CASNSPTGGSTYEQYF.

The gene calls are TRBV6-4 and TRBJ1-3; D not resolved. This CDR3 has 14 amino acids. The V gene's germline CDR1 is MRHNA and CDR2 SNTAGT. Trimming took off 8 bases at V and 2 bases at J, with 13 bases between the two ends. CDR3 residues: CASESRWAGNTIYF. DNA of the CDR3: TGTGCCAGCGAATCGCGCTGGGCTGGAAACACCATATATTTT.

V usage is TRBV7-6 and J usage is TRBJ2-1, with D hard to call. Germline CDR1 reads SGHVS; CDR2 reads FNYEAQ. Trimming removed 5 bases at V and 6 bases at J, with 20 bases between. The CDR3 has 16 amino acids. The CDR3 is CASSTYSFLRSNEQFF. For the CDR3, the DNA is TGTGCCAGCAGCACCTATTCGTTCCTGCGTAGCAATGAGCAGTTCTTC.

This clonotype was observed a few times. This chain uses TRBV9 with TRBJ1-6; TRBD1 agrees at 10 bases. The CDR3 extends over 13 amino acids. The V and J ends lost 7 bases and 8 bases, in that order; junction bases with no gene match: 3. Looked up from germline, CDR1 is SGDLS and CDR2 is YYNGEE. CDR3 residues: CASAGQGYSPLHF. In DNA, the CDR3 is TGTGCCAGCGCGGGACAGGGGTATTCACCCCTCCACTTT.

In this sample, this clonotype turned up a few times. The V and J genes are TRBV10-1 and TRBJ2-1; 11 bases map to TRBD2. V was clipped by 2 bases and J by 1 base; unmatched bases: 4. The length of the CDR3 is 17 residues. CDR1 WNHNN and CDR2 SYGVQD come from the germline V gene (reference sequence). The CDR3 nucleotides read TGCGCCAGCAGTGAGGCCGGGACTAGCGGTTCCTACAATGAGCAGTTCTTC. Its protein is CASSEAGTSGSYNEQFF.

The chain carries TRBV6-5 and TRBJ2-1, with TRBD1 as a possible D gene (5 bases). V was trimmed by 0 bases and J by 6 bases, leaving 9 bases between them. The CDR3 has 14 residues. Germline CDR1 MNHEY, CDR2 SVGAGI. CDR3 nucleotide sequence: TGTGCCAGCAGTTACTCGGGAAGGGGCAATGAGCAGTTCTTC. Translating gives CASSYSGRGNEQFF.

The chain is built from TRBV12-3 or TRBV12-4 and TRBJ1-1; D might be TRBD1 (5 bases). Trimming shortened V by 4 bases and J by 3 bases, and 18 bases separated the two germline ends. The CDR3 extends over 16 amino acids. The CDR3 DNA reads TGTGCCAGCAGTTCCGCCCCCGGGTGGGGGGACACTGAAGCTTTCTTT. It codes for CASSSAPGWGDTEAFF.

The V gene is TRBV21-1, the J gene TRBJ2-7; no check of the table's D call, TRBD1, against the DNA was made. TRBV21-1 is assigned pseudogene status. The CDR3 contains 15 residues. CDR3 protein: CASSKVGDRGYEQYF. The CDR3, as DNA: TGTGCCAGCAGCAAAGTAGGGGACAGGGGATACGAGCAGTACTTC.

V usage is TRBV5-5 and J usage is TRBJ2-1, with no clear D. V was pared by 7 bases and J by 0 bases, with 17 bases between. Germline V CDR1 and CDR2: SGHKS, YYEKEE (reference sequence). CDR3 length equals 16 residues. The CDR3 region has the DNA TGTGCCAGCGCTTCACGGGCCTCGAGCTCCTACAATGAGCAGTTCTTC. Translation: CASASRASSSYNEQFF.

This clonotype occurred a few times. The chain is built from TRBV20-1 and TRBJ1-4; D is possibly TRBD1 (5 bases). CDR1 is DFQATT and CDR2 is SNEGSKA in the germline V gene (reference sequence). Between the trimmed V and J ends, which lost 3 bases and 3 bases, there was a span of 20 bases. The CDR3 extends over 17 amino acids. This CDR3 reads CSARANRLPLPNEKLFF. As DNA, the CDR3 is TGCAGTGCTAGGGCCAACAGGTTACCCCTACCTAATGAAAAACTGTTTTTT.

The rearrangement links TRBV12-3 or TRBV12-4 to TRBJ1-2; unclear D gene. V lost 5 bases and J 6 bases, leaving 25 bases between the germline ends. CDR3 size: 17 residues. This CDR3 is CASSVALFYPYEDGYTF. The CDR3 DNA follows: TGTGCCAGCAGTGTGGCGTTATTTTATCCATACGAGGATGGCTACACCTTC.

In its sample, this clonotype was seen many times. The rearrangement links TRBV29-1 to TRBJ2-7; possibly TRBD1 for D (6 bases). Between the trimmed V and J ends, which lost 3 bases and 4 bases, there was a span of 10 bases. CDR1 SQVTM and CDR2 ANQGSEA come from the germline V gene. CDR3 length: 12 amino acids. In nucleotides, the CDR3 is TGCAGCGTTGATACCACAGGGTACGAGCAGTACTTC. Its protein product is CSVDTTGYEQYF.

About this clonotype itself: Here the CDR3 omits its conserved ending phenylalanine or tryptophan, so a read error is the likely source. The chain has TRBV6-2 or TRBV6-3 and TRBJ1-5; the match to TRBD1 covers 7 bases. Germline CDR1 and CDR2: MNHEY and SVGEGT. Trimming took 4 bases from V and 0 from J; bases not matched to a gene: 6. The CDR3 has 16 residues. The CDR3 reads CASSSGQLYSNQPQHC. The CDR3 DNA is TGTGCCAGCAGTTCGGGACAGTTGTATAGCAATCAGCCCCAGCATTGT.